These T cell receptor beta chains were read from a single sample in a study of blood T cell repertoires in COVID-19. TCRdb's copy holds only in-frame clones and misses some; the assay was immunoSEQ multiplex PCR. This table holds tens of thousands of clones, around 90% found once. Specimen: peripheral blood. These TCRs come from a young man with COVID-19, enrolled during active disease. The CDR3 runs from the conserved cysteine through the conserved F or W. D genes are given only for firm matches. Only some rows state a clone size, as once, few, many or a class for expanded clones.

v_gene	abundance	j_gene	d_gene	CDR3nt	CDR3aa
TRBV19	once	TRBJ2-1	-	TGTGCCAGTAGTATCCCGCCCCAAACTCAGTTCTTC	CASSIPPQTQFF
TRBV6-1	-	TRBJ1-2	TRBD1	TGTGCCAGCAGCGATGGACAGGACTATGGCTACACCTTC	CASSDGQDYGYTF
TRBV2	-	TRBJ2-7	TRBD2	TGTGCCAGCAGTGGACTAGCGGCCCTCTACGAGCAGTACTTC	CASSGLAALYEQYF
TRBV7-2	few	TRBJ2-3	TRBD2	TGTGCCAGCAGCCTAGCGGGAGGGAGAAAGGGTACGCAGTATTTT	CASSLAGGRKGTQYF
TRBV7-2	-	TRBJ2-7	TRBD2	TGTGCCAGCAGCTTAGCGATACTAGCGAGTTCCTACGAGCAGTACTTC	CASSLAILASSYEQYF
TRBV28	-	TRBJ1-5	-	TGTGCCAGCAGTTTTAGGGGGAATAGGGAGCCCCAGCATTTT	CASSFRGNREPQHF
TRBV9	-	TRBJ2-5	TRBD2	TGTGCCAGCAGCGTTCGACCTAGCGGGAGGCTCTTCATTCAAGAGACCCAGTACTTC	CASSVRPSGRLFIQETQYF
TRBV5-8	-	TRBJ2-2	TRBD2	TGTGCCAGCAGTCGGGACTATGGCACCGGGGAGCTGTTTTTT	CASSRDYGTGELFF
TRBV4-3	-	TRBJ2-1	-	TGCGCCAGCAGCCAATCTCGGGTTACCTCCTACAATGAGCAGTTCTTC	CASSQSRVTSYNEQFF
TRBV28	-	TRBJ2-1	TRBD1	TGTGCCAGCAGCCCCCGACAGGGTTCCAATGAGCAGTTCTTC	CASSPRQGSNEQFF
TRBV7-9	-	TRBJ2-7	-	TGTGCCAGCAGACCCGCCGGGGCAGGGGATTACCACGAGCAGTACTTC	CASRPAGAGDYHEQYF
TRBV2	-	TRBJ2-3	TRBD1	TGTGCCAGCGGGACAGAAAACCTCACAGATACGCAGTATTTT	CASGTENLTDTQYF
TRBV4-3	-	TRBJ2-5	TRBD2	TGCGCCAGCAGCCAAGATTGGACTAGCAGGCTGGAGACCCAGTACTTC	CASSQDWTSRLETQYF
TRBV28	-	TRBJ2-7	TRBD1	TGTGCCTCCCGGGACAGGGGTTACGAGCAGTACTTC	CASRDRGYEQYF
TRBV2	-	TRBJ1-2	-	TGTGCCAGCAGCTGGACTGTCCCTCGAGGCTACACCTTC	CASSWTVPRGYTF
TRBV28	-	TRBJ2-7	TRBD1	TGTGCCAGCAGTTTTAGGGACAGGGGATCTTACGAGCAGTACTTC	CASSFRDRGSYEQYF
TRBV7-9	-	TRBJ2-7	-	TGTGCCAGCAGCTTAGACGTCAACAGACCTATCTACGAGCAGTACTTC	CASSLDVNRPIYEQYF
TRBV9	-	TRBJ2-3	TRBD2	TGTGCCAGCAGCGTCAGCTTAGCGGGAGGGGAGGATACGCAGTATTTT	CASSVSLAGGEDTQYF
TRBV4-2	-	TRBJ2-1	-	TGTGCCAGCAGCCAATTCCGGGACTCCTACAATGAGCAGTTCTTC	CASSQFRDSYNEQFF
TRBV7-9	-	TRBJ2-3	-	TGTGCCAGCAGCTCGGACAGACGGGACACAGATACGCAGTATTTT	CASSSDRRDTDTQYF
TRBV5-5	-	TRBJ2-7	-	TGTGCCAGCGGACTAGACAGGCCCTACGAGCAGTACTTC	CASGLDRPYEQYF
TRBV2	-	TRBJ1-2	-	TGTGCCAGCAGTGTCAGAGGGGGAGCCTATGGCTACACCTTC	CASSVRGGAYGYTF
TRBV14	-	TRBJ2-5	-	TGTGCCAGCAGCCAAGAATGGGTAACGGGAGAGACCCAGTACTTC	CASSQEWVTGETQYF
TRBV6-2/TRBV6-3	-	TRBJ2-5	-	TGTGCCAGCAGTTACTCGTTCGTCTCGGAGACCCAGTACTTC	CASSYSFVSETQYF
TRBV13	once	TRBJ2-1	-	TGTGCCAGCAGCCAGGACCGGGGGGCCGGTGAGCAGTTCTTC	CASSQDRGAGEQFF
TRBV27	-	TRBJ2-1	TRBD2	TGTGCCAGCAGTTTAAGGCTAGCGGGCGACCATGAGCAGTTCTTC	CASSLRLAGDHEQFF
TRBV29-1	once	TRBJ1-3	-	TGCAGCGTCCAGAATCAAAACACCATATATTTT	CSVQNQNTIYF
TRBV6-5	-	TRBJ2-7	TRBD1	TGTGCCAGCAGTTACTCGGTACAGGGGGCCTACGAGCAGTACTTC	CASSYSVQGAYEQYF
TRBV12-5	-	TRBJ2-1	-	TGTGCTAGTGCCTCCCCTTGGGGGCACAATGAGCAGTTCTTC	CASASPWGHNEQFF
TRBV28	-	TRBJ1-3	-	TGTGCCAGCAGTCGGAGGGAATCTGGAAACACCATATATTTT	CASSRRESGNTIYF
TRBV5-1	-	TRBJ2-3	-	TGCGCCAGCAGCCAAGCAGGCTGGGAGCGCACAGATACGCAGTATTTT	CASSQAGWERTDTQYF
TRBV5-5	-	TRBJ2-7	-	TGTGCCAGCAGCACGATCAGGGTTAGCGAGCAGTACTTC	CASSTIRVSEQYF
TRBV2	-	TRBJ1-6	-	TGTGCCAGCACGGGAGGGACCCTCCACTTT	CASTGGTLHF
TRBV15	-	TRBJ2-1	-	TGTGCCACCAGAGGGCCCGAGGGAACCTACAATGAGCAGTTCTTC	CATRGPEGTYNEQFF
TRBV7-2	-	TRBJ2-5	-	TGTGCCAGCAGCTTAAGCTCAGGTCAAGAGACCCAGTACTTC	CASSLSSGQETQYF
TRBV6-5	-	TRBJ1-1	-	TGTGCCAGCAGTTACTCGGGAGGTGATGAAGCTTTCTTT	CASSYSGGDEAFF
TRBV18	-	TRBJ2-7	TRBD2	TGTGCCAGCTCGCGGGGGGATTCCTACGAGCAGTACTTC	CASSRGDSYEQYF
TRBV6-5	-	TRBJ1-5	TRBD1	TGTGCCAGCCGAACAGGGGGCCTTAGCAATCAGCCCCAGCATTTT	CASRTGGLSNQPQHF
TRBV6-4	-	TRBJ2-4	-	TGTGCCAGCAGTGTTTCGGAGGCGGACATTCAGTACTTC	CASSVSEADIQYF
TRBV5-5	once	TRBJ2-1	-	TGTGCCAGCAGCTTCGGACTGAGAGACAATGAGCAGTTCTTC	CASSFGLRDNEQFF
TRBV7-2	-	TRBJ1-2	-	TGTGCCAGCAGCTTAGCCCAGCAGGGGAGGGCGGGCTACACCTTC	CASSLAQQGRAGYTF
TRBV9	-	TRBJ2-3	-	TGTGCCAGCAGCCCCTACGACGACCGGGAGGATACGCAGTATTTT	CASSPYDDREDTQYF
TRBV11-3	-	TRBJ2-3	-	TGTGCCAGCAGCCCCCGTGATGGGCGGGTCACAGATACGCAGTATTTT	CASSPRDGRVTDTQYF
TRBV2	-	TRBJ2-1	-	TGTGCCAGCCTACACAGGGTGGCCTACAATGAGCAGTTCTTC	CASLHRVAYNEQFF
TRBV29-1	once	TRBJ2-7	TRBD1	TGCAGCGTTTCGACAGGGTGGGATTACGAGCAGTACTTC	CSVSTGWDYEQYF
TRBV11-2	-	TRBJ2-3	TRBD2	TGTGCCAGCAGCTTAGGGACTAGCGGAGATACGCAGTATTTT	CASSLGTSGDTQYF